This T cell receptor (beta chain) was captured by sequencing in a study of regulatory T cells. Notes on the study in general: Hydrophobic residues at CDR3 positions 6 and 7 were enriched in conventional CD4+ T cells of CD3G-deficient patients. In patients, unique TRB V-J pairs were restricted and V/J usage skewed, especially in Tregs.

Turning to this clone: Its antigen is still unknown.

Trimming took 1 base from V and 2 from J; bases not matched to a gene: 14. CDR3 length: 18 residues. Per germline, CDR1 SGHAT and CDR2 FQNNGV. The primer mix had 52 TRBV and 13 TRBJ primers. TCRdb's table, derived via immunoSEQ multiplex PCR, lists solely in-frame clones and lacks some. The sample lists 20,000 to 25,000 clones, 70% to 90% occurring once. A couple of CD3G-deficient patients had more severe autoimmunity; all had some. Patients, 2 to 39 years old, had expanded memory T-cell proportions. The TCR originated in a child under 18 with CD3G deficiency. The chain employs TRBV11-2 and TRBJ2-7, with TRBD1 identical over 7 bases. The sequenced material came from conventional CD4+ T cells sorted from blood. Here the CDR3 reads CASSLGLTGDAATYEQYF. The CDR3, as DNA: TGTGCCAGCAGCTTAGGCCTCACAGGGGACGCCGCCACCTACGAGCAGTACTTC.